Listed here are 10 T cell receptor beta chains from one sample, sequenced in a study of blood T cells in healthy people across ages. Primers used in a second PCR of roughly 6 to 11 cycles were a sample-barcoded 5' primer and a J-beta primer mix. Each CDR3 protein is one row after TCRdb ran MiXCR on the 5' RACE reads. Seen here are 550,000 to 700,000 distinct CDR3 sequences, 27% observed once, and the top ten hold about a fifth. Sequencing was performed on blood. Every receptor here comes from a woman in her seventies in good health.

The rearrangement uses TRBV18 and TRBJ2-3; perhaps TRBD2 as D (5 bases). Deletions cut 4 bases from V and 7 bases from J, with 9 bases between. The germline V gene encodes CDR1 KGHSH and CDR2 LQKENI. This CDR3 is 12 amino acids long. This CDR3 reads CASSQLGHTQYF. DNA for the CDR3: TGTGCCAGCTCACAACTAGGCCATACGCAGTATTTT.

This clonotype was seen a few times. The gene calls are TRBV11-1 and TRBJ2-7; D remains ambiguous. The CDR3 is made up of 12 amino acids. V lost 9 bases, J lost 7 bases, and 16 bases lay in between. CDR1 and CDR2 (germline): SGHAT, FQDESV (reference sequence). CDR3 nucleotide sequence: TGTGCCAGTGCCAATTACCCTCGGGAGCAGTACTTC. It codes for CASANYPREQYF.

The chain uses TRBV7-3 and TRBJ2-1; weak D call: TRBD1 (6 bases). The DNA end is more similar to TRBJ2-7, so the J call may be wrong. Germline V gives CDR1 SGHTA, CDR2 FQGTGA. The CDR3 covers 13 residues. This CDR3 is CASSLTPGVEQYF. CDR3 in DNA: TGTGCCAGCAGCTTAACGCCAGGGGTCGAGCAGTACTTC.

There are a few counts of this clonotype. This chain joins TRBV27 and TRBJ2-3; 7 positions match TRBD1. V lost 3 bases, J lost 5 bases, and 11 bases stayed unmatched. CDR1 MNHEY and CDR2 SMNVEV come from the germline V gene (reference sequence). The CDR3 contains 16 residues. CDR3 bases: TGTGCCAGCAGTTTCGGGGCCAAGGGGGCAAAAGATACGCAGTATTTT. Translating gives CASSFGAKGAKDTQYF.

A few counts support this clonotype. The V and J genes are TRBV5-1 and TRBJ1-1; TRBD1 is a possible D gene (6 bases). Per the germline V gene, CDR1 is SGHRS and CDR2 is YFSETQ. This CDR3 is built from 15 residues. V was shortened by 0 bases and J by 4 bases, with 13 bases between the two germline ends. In DNA, the CDR3 is TGCGCCAGCAGCTTGGGTCCGGGGGCGGTCACTGAAGCTTTCTTT. Protein product: CASSLGPGAVTEAFF.

The CDR3: CASSQLGADTQYF. CDR3 in DNA: TGCGCCAGCAGCCAGCTGGGCGCAGATACGCAGTATTTT. V is TRBV4-3 and J is TRBJ2-3; D is unresolved. Trimming stripped 3 bases from V and 4 bases from J, with 8 bases between. CDR1 is LGHNA, CDR2 YSLEER, per germline. The CDR3 runs to 13 residues.

This chain connects TRBV29-1 to TRBJ1-1; D is ambiguous. The CDR3 runs to 13 residues. The germline V gene has CDR1 SQVTM and CDR2 ANQGSEA. The germline V and J ends were trimmed by 4 bases and 1 base, with 10 bases remaining between them. The CDR3 loop is CSVGSAGNTEAFF. CDR3 bases: TGCAGCGTTGGATCTGCCGGGAACACTGAAGCTTTCTTT.

The gene calls are TRBV9 and TRBJ2-1, with TRBD2 as a possible D gene (7 bases). Germline loops: CDR1 SGDLS, CDR2 YYNGEE. The V and J ends lost 4 bases and 1 base respectively, with 27 bases between them. There are 20 residues in the CDR3. The chain's CDR3 is CASSPRGGEAGTASYNEQFF. For the CDR3, the DNA is TGTGCCAGCAGCCCGAGAGGGGGGGAGGCCGGGACGGCGTCCTACAATGAGCAGTTCTTC.

Notes on this clonotype: The CDR3 does not end in the conserved phenylalanine or tryptophan, so this is likely a read error. The chain carries TRBV6-5 and TRBJ1-2, with 8 bases fitting TRBD1. V shed 6 bases, J shed 8 bases, and the junction held 8 bases outside the gene matches. This CDR3 contains 13 residues. CDR1 MNHEY and CDR2 SVGAGI come from the germline V gene. CDR3 amino acids: CASSYQTGEGYTL. CDR3 bases: TGTGCCAGCAGCTACCAGACAGGGGAAGGCTACACCCTC.

V gene TRBV4-3 combines with J gene TRBJ1-3; D gene uncertain. V was trimmed by 3 bases and J by 4 bases, leaving 10 bases between them. Germline CDR1 and CDR2: LGHNA and YSLEER. This CDR3 region has 14 residues. The CDR3 DNA sequence: TGCGCCAGCAGCCAGTTGTCTGAGGGAAACACCATATATTTT. It encodes CASSQLSEGNTIYF.